This record concerns one TCR beta chain sequence. This clone has a handful of counts. It lacks a known antigen. One base away there is no much larger clone; base qualities are not given. These data come from a study of blood T cell repertoires in COVID-19 (dated by TCRdb to 2019 to 2021). Turning to the overall study: Samples covering the acute and convalescent phases of COVID-19 were provided by collaborators in the United States, Italy and Spain. The material from the prospective study consisted of cDNA or gDNA derived from T cells, B-cell-depleted T cells, or PBMCs. Deeply sampled blood TCRbeta repertoires from subjects exposed to, actively infected with, or recovered from COVID-19 were included in the dataset. A freely available public database, intended as a resource for researchers studying the immune response to SARS-CoV-2, is where the repertoires were released. The samples were drawn from the first 160 participants of the ongoing ImmuneRACE study and from 1,254 subjects provided by 6 global collaborators. Nearly every sample came with metadata listing a de-identified subject ID, COVID-19 status, age in years and sex. Where HLA class I and class II types were available, the types were taken from metadata supplied by the sample provider, not from assay-based typing.

TCRbeta CDR3 regions were amplified from genomic DNA using the immunoSEQ Assay, a bias-controlled multiplex PCR. Concerning the study's data processing: The number of nucleated cells in each sample was estimated from the amplification of reference gene primers within the assay. To quantify the absolute abundance of each unique TCRbeta CDR3 rearrangement, sequence reads were collapsed and filtered. For each sample, productive Simpson clonality was calculated as the square root of Simpson's diversity index across productive rearrangements. TCRdb re-hosts the immuneACCESS table, in-frame sequences only. Its copies lack some clones; in the studies checked, an unresolved V gene accounts for under half of them, and the cause for the rest is not known. The DNA gave D and trimming, while V, J and clone size come from that table. For this sample there are 150,000 to 200,000 clones; 70% to 90% appear just once. In total, the top ten clones hold 4% to 5.5% of the sample.

The CDR3 runs 14 residues from the cysteine to the phenylalanine. Only CDR3 DNA is held: 42 bases, read in frame from base 1. V trim: 9 bases; J trim: 8 bases; unmatched bases: 12. Based on the germline V gene, the CDR1 and CDR2 sequences are KGHDR and SFDVKD. What the work shows at the level of the full study, not this receptor alone: Clinical and demographic metadata were provided uncurated, with the amount varying by source and participant.

The collaborating institutions used their own protocols to collect whole blood in K2EDTA tubes. For TCRbeta analysis, collaborators shipped samples as frozen whole blood, isolated PBMCs, or DNA extracted from either of those sample types. The rearrangement combines TRBV24-1 with TRBJ1-3; 7 central bases correspond to TRBD1. The sequence derives from a human donor in a cohort sampled during active COVID-19. Sequencing was carried out using peripheral blood. The DNA sequence reads TGTGCCACCTTCCCGACAGGGCAATGTTACACCATATATTTT. It specifies CATFPTGQCYTIYF.